A single sample gave rise to the 15 T cell receptor beta chains below, sequenced in a study of chemoradiotherapy in HPV16-positive cancers. TCRdb keeps only in-frame clones here, not all; method: immunoSEQ multiplex PCR. This table has tens of thousands of clones, roughly 86% appearing once. Sequenced here: blood, sampled from a patient who underwent chemoradiotherapy. The receptors were sampled from a human donor with HPV-associated anogenital cancer.

CDR3 amino acids: CASSLGRVAKNIQYF. CDR3 DNA sequence: TGTGCCAGCAGCTTGGGGCGGGTAGCCAAAAACATTCAGTACTTC. This chain uses TRBV5-6 with TRBJ2-4; a possible D gene is TRBD2 (5 bases). Germline values: CDR1 SGHDT, CDR2 YYEEEE. With 0 bases removed from V and 0 bases from J, the gap between germline ends came to 7 bases. The CDR3 spans 15 residues.

The rearrangement links TRBV5-1 to TRBJ1-5; 7 bases agree with TRBD1. In germline, CDR1 is SGHRS, CDR2 YFSETQ. The CDR3 has 15 residues. J gave up 3 bases and V 4 bases, and 7 bases lay outside the gene matches. The CDR3 sequence is CASSITGTDNQPQHF. The CDR3, as DNA: TGCGCCAGCAGCATAACCGGGACAGACAATCAGCCCCAGCATTTT. Variable domain in full (rest from reference TRBV5-1 and TRBJ1-5): KAGVTQTPRYLIKTRGQQVTLSCSPISGHRSVSWYQQTPGQGLQFLFEYFSETQRNKGNFPGRFSGRQFSNSRSEMNVSTLELGDSALYLCASSITGTDNQPQHFGDGTRLSIL.

This chain connects TRBV30 to TRBJ2-7; 7 bases agree with TRBD2. Germline V gives CDR1 GTSNPN, CDR2 SVGIG (reference sequence). After removal of 3 bases from V and 0 bases from J, the junction contained 11 bases not matched to a gene. The CDR3 extends over 16 amino acids. CDR3 nucleotide sequence: TGTGCCTGGAGACCTGCCCTGGGGAGGGGCTCCTACGAGCAGTACTTC. Its translation: CAWRPALGRGSYEQYF.

The gene calls are TRBV2 and TRBJ2-5; 8 bases are shared with TRBD1. The J call is doubtful: the DNA matches TRBJ2-7 better. Per germline, CDR1 SNHLY and CDR2 FYNNEI. This CDR3 is 15 amino acids long. CDR3 nucleotide sequence: TGTGCCAGCAGGCTGGACAGGGCGGGGATGCGCGAGCAGTACTTC. This codes for CASRLDRAGMREQYF.

V and J are TRBV6-5 and TRBJ1-1, with a possible D match to TRBD1 (5 bases). The CDR3 length is 16 residues. The V gene's germline CDR1 is MNHEY and CDR2 SVGAGI. V lost 0 bases to trimming and J lost 1 base, with 12 bases between them. CDR3 sequence reads: CASSYSSGGRNTEAFF. The CDR3 region has the DNA TGTGCCAGCAGTTACTCGTCTGGGGGTAGGAACACTGAAGCTTTCTTT.

V usage is TRBV27 and J usage is TRBJ1-2; possibly TRBD1 for D (5 bases). In germline, CDR1 is MNHEY, CDR2 SMNVEV (reference sequence). V lost 2 bases, J lost 7 bases, and 11 bases lay in between. The CDR3 totals 13 residues. The DNA of the CDR3 is TGTGCCAGCAGTTTAAGGGAGGGACGTGGCTACACCTTC. It is translated as CASSLREGRGYTF.

The V and J genes are TRBV10-3 and TRBJ2-2, with 8 bases matching TRBD1. V lost 3 bases to trimming and J lost 5 bases; unmatched junction nucleotides: 8. Germline CDR1 and CDR2: ENHRY and SYGVKD. There are 16 residues in the CDR3. The CDR3 is CAISEPTGAATGELFF. CDR3 DNA: TGTGCCATCAGTGAACCGACAGGGGCCGCGACCGGGGAGCTGTTTTTT.

J is TRBJ1-1 and V is TRBV12-5; TRBD1 might be the D (6 bases). The germline V and J ends were trimmed by 1 base and 0 bases, with 27 bases remaining between them. Germline V gene data show CDR1 as LGHNT and CDR2 as FRNRAP. CDR3 size: 21 residues. CDR3 loop: CASGLAPGVSEGFFLNTEAFF. The DNA for the CDR3 is TGTGCTAGTGGTTTGGCGCCAGGGGTATCAGAAGGGTTTTTTCTGAACACTGAAGCTTTCTTT.

This sequence joins TRBV12-5 and TRBJ2-3, with unresolved D. Per germline, CDR1 LGHNT and CDR2 FRNRAP. The CDR3 is 14 amino acids. The germline V and J ends were trimmed by 4 bases and 6 bases, with 14 bases remaining between them. The CDR3 nucleotides are TGTGCTAGTGGTTCGTTCCTCTCTAGTGATACGCAGTATTTT. This encodes CASGSFLSSDTQYF.

CDR3 sequence (DNA): TGTGCCAGCAGCTTTCCCGTCAGCGGGAGCGCAGATACGCAGTATTTT. Residues: CASSFPVSGSADTQYF. The chain has TRBV5-6 and TRBJ2-3; TRBD2 agrees at 8 bases. The germline V gene has CDR1 SGHDT and CDR2 YYEEEE. The V and J ends lost 2 bases and 4 bases, in that order; junction bases with no gene match: 9. The length of the CDR3 is 16 residues.

The rearrangement uses TRBV18 and TRBJ1-1; D call uncertain. CDR3 length: 13 residues. The V gene lost 5 bases and the J gene lost 3 bases, with 10 bases spanning the gap. The V gene's germline CDR1 is KGHSH and CDR2 LQKENI. The CDR3 bases are TGTGCCAGCTCATCAACCCAGGACACTGAAGCTTTCTTT. This translates into CASSSTQDTEAFF.

This chain uses TRBV5-1 with TRBJ1-2; no firm D call. The CDR3 has 13 amino acids. Trimming shortened V by 0 bases and J by 7 bases, and 10 bases separated the two germline ends. Germline loops: CDR1 SGHRS, CDR2 YFSETQ. The CDR3 loop reads CASSLEGLFGYTF. As DNA, the CDR3 is TGCGCCAGCAGCTTGGAAGGCCTCTTTGGCTACACCTTC.

The chain employs TRBV6-5 and TRBJ2-7, with D possibly matching TRBD2 (5 bases). The CDR3 is 14 amino acids. Germline values: CDR1 MNHEY, CDR2 SVGAGI. V lost 2 bases and J 4 bases, leaving 12 bases between the germline ends. The CDR3 region is CASSYGGSRYEQYF. The CDR3 DNA reads TGTGCCAGCAGTTACGGTGGGAGCAGGTACGAGCAGTACTTC.

This chain connects TRBV5-4 to TRBJ2-2; D remains ambiguous. The CDR3 is 16 residues long. Germline CDR1 is SGHNT and CDR2 is YYREEE (reference sequence). V lost 5 bases to trimming and J lost 2 bases, with 16 bases between them. CDR3 region: CASSSAGQINTGELFF. As DNA, the CDR3 is TGTGCCAGCAGTTCCGCCGGTCAGATTAACACCGGGGAGCTGTTTTTT.

The rearrangement joins TRBV30 to TRBJ2-3; a weak D match, TRBD1 (6 bases). V shed 2 bases and J shed 6 bases, with 12 bases lying between them. The germline V gene encodes CDR1 GTSNPN and CDR2 SVGIG (reference sequence). The CDR3 is 13 amino acids. Here the CDR3 reads CAWSISGADTQYF. The CDR3 DNA follows: TGTGCCTGGAGTATCTCAGGGGCGGATACGCAGTATTTT.